These 20 T cell receptor beta chains originate from one sample sequenced in a study of response to subunit inactivated influenza vaccine. From the RT-PCR reads, TCRdb called clonotypes with MiXCR, one entry per CDR3 protein. The repertoire holds 550,000 to 650,000 distinct CDR3 sequences, with roughly 10% as singletons. The material was PBMCs from blood, obtained on the day of vaccination. Receptors were obtained from a man in his fifties who received an inactivated influenza vaccine.

The rearrangement uses TRBV29-1 and TRBJ2-5; the match to TRBD2 covers 14 bases. Germline lookup yields CDR1 SQVTM and CDR2 ANQGSEA. This CDR3 is 20 amino acids long. After removal of 2 bases from V and 4 bases from J, the junction contained 18 bases not matched to a gene. CDR3 DNA sequence: TGCAGCGTTGAATGGGTCGAGGTGACTAGCGGGAGGGCCGGGGGAGAGACCCAGTACTTC. Its translation is CSVEWVEVTSGRAGGETQYF.

The J gene is TRBJ2-5, the V gene TRBV7-8, with D perhaps matching TRBD2 (6 bases). The CDR3 sequence is 18 residues long. Germline CDR1 reads SGHVS; CDR2 reads FQNEAQ. V lost 7 bases to trimming and J lost 5 bases, with 29 bases between them. The CDR3 region has the DNA TGTGCCAGCATCCGTCGGAGGGAAGGGGCTAATTGGAGGGAGACCCAGTACTTC. Translation: CASIRRREGANWRETQYF.

This chain links TRBV3-1 with TRBJ2-5, with a possible D match to TRBD2 (7 bases). The V and J ends lost 5 bases and 2 bases respectively, with 15 bases between them. The CDR3 is made up of 15 amino acids. CDR1 is LGHDT and CDR2 is YNNKEL in the germline V gene (reference sequence). The CDR3 DNA follows: TGTGCCAGCAGCAAACGGGGGGCCGTTCAAGAGACCCAGTACTTC. Protein sequence: CASSKRGAVQETQYF.

V usage is TRBV5-1 and J usage is TRBJ1-1, with unresolved D. The CDR3 is 15 amino acids. Between the trimmed V and J ends, which lost 0 bases and 1 base, there was a span of 10 bases. Per germline, CDR1 SGHRS and CDR2 YFSETQ. This CDR3 is CASSLVEWRNTEAFF. CDR3 nucleotide sequence: TGCGCCAGCAGCTTGGTGGAATGGAGGAACACTGAAGCTTTCTTT.

This clonotype has at least ten counts. The chain is built from TRBV29-1 and TRBJ1-1, with D maybe TRBD1 (6 bases). CDR1 SQVTM and CDR2 ANQGSEA come from the germline V gene. This CDR3 has 17 residues. V was pared by 0 bases and J by 4 bases, with 21 bases between. For the CDR3, the DNA is TGCAGCGTTGAAGATCCCGGGACAACCAGACCAGGCACTGAAGCTTTCTTT. Its protein product is CSVEDPGTTRPGTEAFF.

There are a few counts of this clonotype. The chain uses TRBV5-1 and TRBJ2-5, with 11 nucleotides matching TRBD2. Germline assignment: CDR1 SGHRS and CDR2 YFSETQ. This CDR3 has 17 residues. The junction had 6 bases not matched to a gene; V was cut back by 0 bases and J by 2 bases. The CDR3 DNA follows: TGCGCCAGCAGCTTGGCCCTAGCGGGGGGACCTCAAGAGACCCAGTACTTC. Its translation is CASSLALAGGPQETQYF.

J is TRBJ2-3 and V is TRBV5-1, with TRBD1 identical over 7 bases. CDR1 SGHRS and CDR2 YFSETQ come from the germline V gene. V lost 4 bases, J lost 1 base, and 3 bases stayed unmatched. The CDR3 consists of 14 residues. This CDR3 reads CASSLDRRTDTQYF. The DNA for the CDR3 is TGCGCCAGCAGCCTGGACAGGCGCACAGATACGCAGTATTTT.

This clonotype appeared many times. The rearrangement uses TRBV15 and TRBJ2-4, with 10 bases aligning to TRBD2. V shed 0 bases and J 9 bases; nucleotides not matched to a gene: 11. There are 17 residues in the CDR3. Germline V gene sequence: CDR1 LNHNV, CDR2 YYDKDF (reference sequence). In DNA, the CDR3 is TGTGCCACCAGCAGAGATGGGCTAGCGGGAGAAGCTAGCATTCAGTACTTC. Translating it yields CATSRDGLAGEASIQYF. The full variable domain, its missing parts supplied by reference TRBV15 and TRBJ2-4, is DAMVIQNPRYQVTQFGKPVTLSCSQTLNHNVMYWYQQKSSQAPKLLFHYYDKDFNNEADTPDNFQSRRPNTSFCFLDIRSPGLGDTAMYLCATSRDGLAGEASIQYFGAGTRLSVL.

This clonotype came up a few times. V is TRBV5-1 and J is TRBJ1-1, with D perhaps TRBD1 (5 bases). V lost 2 bases and J 1 base, leaving 12 bases between the germline ends. Germline assignment: CDR1 SGHRS and CDR2 YFSETQ. This CDR3 spans 15 amino acids. CDR3 amino acids: CASSFQGGKNTEAFF. The CDR3 nucleotides are TGCGCCAGCAGCTTTCAGGGCGGGAAGAACACTGAAGCTTTCTTT.

V usage is TRBV7-7 and J usage is TRBJ2-5; a possible D gene is TRBD2 (6 bases). The CDR3 is 15 residues long. Per germline, CDR1 SSHAT and CDR2 FNYEAQ (reference sequence). Trimming pared 2 bases from V and 2 bases from J, leaving 12 bases between. In DNA form, the CDR3 reads TGTGCCAGCAGCTTATCGGACTACACACAAGAGACCCAGTACTTC. Its protein product is CASSLSDYTQETQYF.

This clonotype was counted ten times or more. The chain is built from TRBV12-3 or TRBV12-4 and TRBJ1-6; D might be TRBD1 (6 bases). The V gene lost 1 base and the J gene lost 10 bases, with 11 bases spanning the gap. CDR3 length: 14 amino acids. The CDR3 DNA is TGTGCCAGCAGTTTAGTGGGGGCTGGCTCACCCCTCCACTTT. Its translation: CASSLVGAGSPLHF.

At least ten counts were recorded for this clonotype. This chain uses TRBV28 with TRBJ2-3; TRBD1 agrees at 9 bases. Germline values: CDR1 MDHEN, CDR2 SYDVKM. The V and J ends lost 7 bases and 1 base, in that order; junction bases with no gene match: 9. This CDR3 contains 16 residues. The CDR3 DNA reads as TGTGCCAGCAACGTAGCTGGGACAGGGCGCACAGATACGCAGTATTTT. It yields the protein CASNVAGTGRTDTQYF.

This clonotype has only a few counts. V gene TRBV4-1 combines with J gene TRBJ2-5; D remains ambiguous. The CDR3 contains 14 residues. Trimming stripped 1 base from V and 5 bases from J, with 11 bases between. Germline V gives CDR1 MGHRA, CDR2 YSYEKL. CDR3 region: CASSQGPPPETQYF. The DNA for the CDR3 is TGCGCCAGCAGCCAAGGCCCACCCCCGGAGACCCAGTACTTC.

This clonotype has only a few counts. The J gene is TRBJ2-7, the V gene TRBV6-1, with 10 bases aligning to TRBD1. Trimming removed 7 bases from V and 3 bases from J; junction bases left unmatched: 6. The length of the CDR3 is 14 residues. The germline V gene has CDR1 MNHNS and CDR2 SASEGT. The CDR3 loop reads CASTEGTGDYEQYF. The CDR3, as DNA: TGTGCCAGCACCGAAGGGACAGGGGACTACGAGCAGTACTTC.

This clonotype was seen once. The chain links TRBV28 to TRBJ1-4; D unclear. The CDR3 has 13 amino acids. Germline V gene sequence: CDR1 MDHEN, CDR2 SYDVKM. The V gene lost 3 bases and the J gene lost 8 bases, with 10 bases spanning the gap. DNA for the CDR3: TGTGCCAGCAGTTTGCCCGGGTTGGAAAAACTGTTTTTT. It codes for CASSLPGLEKLFF.

The chain combines TRBV19 with TRBJ2-1, with D maybe TRBD2 (5 bases). The CDR3 is made up of 12 amino acids. Trimming cost V 6 bases and J 12 bases, with 15 bases left between them. From germline, CDR1 is LNHDA and CDR2 SQIVND (reference sequence). CDR3 loop: CASSQTAAGQFF. For the CDR3, the DNA is TGTGCCAGTAGCCAAACGGCGGCGGGGCAGTTCTTC.

At least ten counts were recorded for this clonotype. The chain has TRBV30 and TRBJ2-2; 12 nucleotides align to TRBD1. CDR3 length: 14 amino acids. With V trimmed by 5 bases and J by 6 bases, 4 bases remained unmatched. Germline CDR1 GTSNPN, CDR2 SVGIG (reference sequence). The CDR3: CAWPGTGGPGELFF. The CDR3 DNA reads TGTGCCTGGCCCGGGACAGGGGGCCCCGGGGAGCTGTTTTTT.

This clonotype was seen a few times. The CDR3 reads CASSPSKLGNSPLHF. As DNA, the CDR3 is TGTGCCAGCTCACCATCCAAACTTGGGAATTCACCCCTCCACTTT. This chain links TRBV18 with TRBJ1-6; D is ambiguous. This CDR3 has 15 amino acids. CDR1 KGHSH and CDR2 LQKENI come from the germline V gene. The ends were cut back, 2 bases at V and 7 bases at J, with 12 bases in the middle.

The CDR3: CASSQVLASEQYF. The CDR3 DNA sequence: TGTGCCAGCAGCCAAGTCCTAGCTAGCGAGCAGTACTTC. The rearrangement joins TRBV3-1 to TRBJ2-7; D is perhaps TRBD2 (5 bases). The V gene's germline CDR1 is LGHDT and CDR2 YNNKEL (reference sequence). This CDR3 spans 13 amino acids. The V end was cut by 1 base, the J end by 6 bases, with 10 bases between.

The chain carries TRBV5-1 and TRBJ2-3; D gene unclear. V lost 4 bases to trimming and J lost 2 bases, with 17 bases between them. This CDR3 contains 16 residues. Germline V gene lookup returns CDR1 SGHRS and CDR2 YFSETQ. The CDR3 DNA reads as TGCGCCAGCAGCCCATCCCCAGGCAGAACCACAGATACGCAGTATTTT. This translates into CASSPSPGRTTDTQYF.